There are a few counts of the clone carrying this T cell receptor (beta chain). Its specificity is unknown. This record comes from a study of T-cell memory formation after mild COVID-19. In the study overall: The TCR clusters were mostly specific to one donor. Study results and limitations: Second-wave clones reaching peak frequency on day 37 lacked confirmed SARS-CoV-2 specificity. Among contracting clones, CD4+ were mainly CM/EM and CD8+ enriched in EMRA.

Employing constant-segment primers, 5'RACE generated TCR alpha and TCR beta cDNA libraries bearing sample barcodes and UMIs. Via MiXCR, TCRdb re-called the 5' RACE reads, giving one row per CDR3 protein. The sample has some 120,000 distinct CDR3 sequences, approximately 6.2% seen once. The sequence was collected from an adult woman who had mild COVID-19 (a few samples of this study predate the infection). Cell type and time point are not known. Sequenced input: PBMCs or a T cell subset sorted from them (not recorded which).

CDR3 bases: TGCAGTGCTAGGGTTGTTGTTAGCCAAGAGACCCAGTACTTC. Its translation is CSARVVVSQETQYF. The chain links TRBV20-1 to TRBJ2-5, with no clear D. V lost 3 bases and J 1 base, leaving 12 bases between the germline ends. From germline, CDR1 is DFQATT and CDR2 SNEGSKA (reference sequence). CDR3 size: 14 residues.